These 22 T cell receptor beta chains were sequenced from one sample in a study of T-cell memory formation after mild COVID-19. Each CDR3 protein is one row after TCRdb ran MiXCR on the 5' RACE reads. The sample yields around 210,000 distinct CDR3 sequences, over 9.5% seen once. The sequencing sample was made of PBMCs or a T cell subset sorted from them (not recorded which). These receptors were collected from a man aged 18 to 30 who had mild COVID-19 (a few samples of this study predate the infection). Cell type and time point are not known.

The CDR3 loop reads CASSLAGEFDEQFF. In DNA form, the CDR3 reads TGTGCCAGCAGCCTAGCGGGGGAATTTGATGAGCAGTTCTTC. The V and J genes are TRBV3-2 and TRBJ2-1; TRBD1 is taken as the D call from the table, unchecked against the DNA. TRBV3-2 is an annotated pseudogene. This CDR3 contains 14 residues.

This clonotype came up a few times. CDR3 sequence (DNA): TGTGCCAGTAGTATCAATCTCTATGGCTACACCTTC. It is translated as CASSINLYGYTF. V and J are TRBV19 and TRBJ1-2; the D is unclear. V lost 3 bases to trimming and J lost 4 bases, with 6 bases between them. This CDR3 contains 12 residues. The germline CDR1 and CDR2 sequences are LNHDA and SQIVND (reference sequence).

The sample holds a few counts of this clonotype. The chain couples TRBV4-1 to TRBJ2-5; perhaps TRBD2 as D (7 bases). The germline gives CDR1 MGHRA, CDR2 YSYEKL. V dropped 2 bases and J dropped 4 bases, with 17 bases sitting between them. The CDR3 has 16 residues. The CDR3: CASSQSGGTLLETQYF. The DNA for the CDR3 is TGCGCCAGCAGCCAATCGGGGGGCACACTTCTAGAGACCCAGTACTTC.

This sequence joins TRBV7-3 and TRBJ1-5, with D unresolved. The CDR3 has 13 amino acids. With 0 bases removed from V and 4 bases from J, the gap between germline ends came to 4 bases. Looked up from germline, CDR1 is SGHTA and CDR2 is FQGTGA. In DNA, the CDR3 is TGTGCCAGCAGCTTAACAAAAAATCAGCCCCAGCATTTT. Translating gives CASSLTKNQPQHF.

This clonotype occurred many times. V is TRBV6-5 and J is TRBJ1-1, with a possible D match to TRBD1 (5 bases). CDR3 size: 14 residues. Trimming pared 0 bases from V and 4 bases from J, leaving 9 bases between. The germline V gene encodes CDR1 MNHEY and CDR2 SVGAGI. The CDR3 reads CASSYSQGRTEAFF. The CDR3 bases are TGTGCCAGCAGTTACTCGCAGGGACGCACTGAAGCTTTCTTT.

This clonotype was observed a few times. The chain employs TRBV18 and TRBJ2-7; TRBD1 agrees at 8 bases. The CDR3 covers 12 residues. The junction had 4 bases not matched to a gene; V was cut back by 6 bases and J by 6 bases. The germline V gene has CDR1 KGHSH and CDR2 LQKENI. DNA for the CDR3: TGTGCCAGCTCGCCGGACAGGGTCGAGCAGTACTTC. Encoded protein: CASSPDRVEQYF.

This clonotype was observed at least ten times. V usage is TRBV4-1 and J usage is TRBJ1-5, with D maybe TRBD1 (6 bases). Trimming took 1 base from V and 4 from J, leaving 11 bases between them. This CDR3 spans 15 amino acids. From germline, CDR1 is MGHRA and CDR2 YSYEKL. The CDR3 DNA reads TGCGCCAGCAGCCAAGGGAAGGGGGGGAATCAGCCCCAGCATTTT. Its protein product is CASSQGKGGNQPQHF.

The chain uses TRBV24-1 and TRBJ2-1; TRBD1 or TRBD2 may be the D gene (5 bases each). Germline V gene sequence: CDR1 KGHDR, CDR2 SFDVKD. The CDR3 runs 14 residues. V was trimmed by 5 bases and J by 8 bases, leaving 15 bases between them. The CDR3 nucleotides are TGTGCCACCAGTGGCTCGGGGCCTGCAGATGAGCAGTTCTTC. Amino acids: CATSGSGPADEQFF.

This clonotype was seen at least ten times. This sequence joins TRBV18 and TRBJ2-7; D is unresolved. V was trimmed by 4 bases and J by 7 bases, leaving 11 bases between them. From germline, CDR1 is KGHSH and CDR2 LQKENI. CDR3 length equals 12 residues. In DNA form, the CDR3 reads TGTGCCAGCTCACAAACCACTAAGGAGCAGTACGTC. It codes for CASSQTTKEQYV.

In this sample, this clonotype turned up many times. The chain has TRBV10-3 and TRBJ1-4; 8 bases are a match to TRBD1. The CDR3 consists of 14 residues. Trimming at V came to 6 bases and at J to 5 bases, leaving 5 bases not matched to a gene. CDR1 is ENHRY, CDR2 SYGVKD, per germline. Here the CDR3 reads CAIRPGQDNEKLFF. CDR3 DNA sequence: TGTGCCATCAGACCGGGACAGGACAATGAAAAACTGTTTTTT.

This clonotype occurred a few times. V usage is TRBV20-1 and J usage is TRBJ1-1; tentative D call: TRBD1 (6 bases). CDR1 DFQATT and CDR2 SNEGSKA come from the germline V gene (reference sequence). The CDR3 totals 13 residues. The CDR3 protein is CRPSGGRNTEAFF. The CDR3 DNA sequence: TGCAGGCCGTCTGGGGGCCGGAACACTGAAGCTTTCTTT.

The chain couples TRBV25-1 to TRBJ1-5; D ambiguous. The V end lost 3 bases, the J end lost 7 bases, and 13 bases lay between the germline ends. CDR3 length: 14 residues. Germline V gene data show CDR1 as MGHDK and CDR2 as SYGVNS. Here the CDR3 reads CASSEFHESQPQHF. CDR3 in DNA: TGTGCCAGCAGTGAGTTCCACGAGAGCCAGCCCCAGCATTTT.

This clonotype came up many times. The J gene is TRBJ2-4, the V gene TRBV4-3, with D hard to call. The V and J ends lost 4 bases and 2 bases respectively, with 12 bases between them. Germline-derived CDR1 and CDR2 are LGHNA and YSLEER. This CDR3 has 15 amino acids. Here the CDR3 DNA reads TGCGCCAGCAGCCTGAGCATGGTGACCAAAAACATTCAGTACTTC. It codes for CASSLSMVTKNIQYF.

This chain links TRBV24-1 with TRBJ2-1; TRBD1 might be the D (7 bases). V was trimmed by 4 bases and J by 8 bases, leaving 14 bases between them. Per germline, CDR1 KGHDR and CDR2 SFDVKD. The CDR3 extends over 14 amino acids. CDR3 nucleotide sequence: TGTGCCACCAGTGAGCAGGGGGGTCGCGATGAGCAGTTCTTC. This encodes CATSEQGGRDEQFF.

The chain recombines TRBV12-3 or TRBV12-4 with TRBJ2-1; D gene uncertain. This CDR3 comprises 12 residues. The germline V and J ends were trimmed by 3 bases and 6 bases, with 6 bases remaining between them. DNA of the CDR3: TGTGCCAGCAGTTTTTTAGGCAATGAGCAGTTCTTC. As protein: CASSFLGNEQFF.

Only a few counts were recorded for this clonotype. The chain is built from TRBV6-2 or TRBV6-3 and TRBJ1-1; no firm D call. Trimming shortened V by 8 bases and J by 5 bases, and 15 bases separated the two germline ends. This CDR3 contains 13 residues. CDR1 and CDR2 from the germline V gene are MNHEY and SVGEGT. CDR3 nucleotides: TGTGCCAGCGGAGGGATCCCGAGGACTGAAGCTTTCTTT. Its translation: CASGGIPRTEAFF.

The chain combines TRBV3-1 with TRBJ2-6; D is perhaps TRBD1 (5 bases). V was pared by 3 bases and J by 8 bases, with 8 bases between. There are 13 residues in the CDR3. From germline, CDR1 is LGHDT and CDR2 YNNKEL (reference sequence). The CDR3 here is CASSQKGTNVLTF. The DNA for the CDR3 is TGTGCCAGCAGCCAGAAGGGGACCAACGTCCTGACTTTC.

This clonotype was detected ten times or more. This rearrangement joins TRBV30 to TRBJ2-3, with 10 bases lining up with TRBD2. The CDR3 loop spans 13 amino acids. Unmatched junction bases numbered 3, after V lost 6 bases and J lost 3 bases. The germline V gene encodes CDR1 GTSNPN and CDR2 SVGIG (reference sequence). This CDR3 reads CACKTSGTDTQYF. CDR3 nucleotides: TGTGCCTGCAAGACTAGCGGGACAGATACGCAGTATTTT.

V gene TRBV4-3 combines with J gene TRBJ1-4; tentative D call: TRBD1 (5 bases). CDR1 is LGHNA, CDR2 YSLEER, per germline. This CDR3 has 17 residues. V gave up 4 bases and J gave up 2 bases, with 17 bases separating them. CDR3 nucleotides: TGCGCCAGCAGCCGTCGGTCCAGGGCGGTGACTAATGAAAAACTGTTTTTT. Protein sequence: CASSRRSRAVTNEKLFF.

This clonotype occurred many times. The chain has TRBV7-6 and TRBJ1-6, with D possibly being TRBD1 (5 bases). Per germline, CDR1 SGHVS and CDR2 FNYEAQ. The CDR3 length is 15 residues. Trimming left V 5 bases short and J 7 bases short, with 15 bases between. CDR3 sequence (DNA): TGTGCCAGCAGCGCCATGATAAGGGACAATTCACCCCTCCACTTT. As protein: CASSAMIRDNSPLHF.

This clonotype showed up just a few times. The V gene is TRBV4-2, the J gene TRBJ2-7, with D possibly matching TRBD1 (6 bases). The CDR3 consists of 15 residues. Germline V gene sequence: CDR1 LGHNA, CDR2 YNFKEQ. The germline V and J ends were trimmed by 4 bases and 5 bases, with 18 bases remaining between them. The CDR3 region has the DNA TGTGCCAGCAGCCCACAGCAACAGGGTATCCACGAGCAGTACTTC. Amino acid sequence: CASSPQQQGIHEQYF.

In this sample, this clonotype turned up many times. The chain is built from TRBV2 and TRBJ2-7, with 8 bases fitting TRBD1. The germline V gene encodes CDR1 SNHLY and CDR2 FYNNEI. The CDR3 consists of 14 residues. J was trimmed by 6 bases and V by 4 bases; bases with no gene match: 8. The CDR3 here is CASSARAGGLEQYF. The CDR3 DNA is TGTGCCAGCAGTGCTCGGGCAGGGGGCCTCGAGCAGTACTTC.